This TCR beta chain was recovered during a study of cytomegalovirus exposure and HLA in healthy donors. PCR involved 60 Vbeta and 13 Jbeta primers. Some clones are missing from TCRdb's copy, which holds only in-frame ones; the method was immunoSEQ multiplex PCR. In the table there are about 130,000 clones, around four fifths of which are singletons. Germline V gives CDR1 SQVTM, CDR2 ANQGSEA. CDR3 length: 15 amino acids. V was pared by 3 bases and J by 3 bases, with 9 bases of the junction left unmatched. Study results and limitations: In a later analysis, across HLA loci, associated TCR counts were highest for DRB1, lowest for HLA-C. The study reported that TCR beta sequences accurately predicted HLA-A and HLA-B alleles in most subjects. The majority of CMV-associated TCR beta chains were reported as apparently HLA-restricted in a later analysis. According to reports, the classifier identified cytomegalovirus status with high specificity and sensitivity.

Turning to this clone: Its antigen is still unknown.

Sequencing used PBMCs. The clonotype was recovered from a woman aged 50 to 60 in good health and CMV-seropositive. The V and J genes are TRBV29-1 and TRBJ1-1; 8 bases are a match to TRBD1. The CDR3: CSVEKTGELHTEAFF. CDR3 in DNA: TGCAGCGTTGAGAAGACAGGGGAGTTGCACACTGAAGCTTTCTTT.